This T cell receptor beta chain was sequenced in a study of T cell repertoires in aging, cancer and after chemotherapy. General study results and limits: In healthy donors, age-related TCR diversity loss mainly reflected lost richness. Compared with age-matched healthy donors, untreated hematological or solid cancer patients showed higher blood TCR clonality.

The template was genomic DNA from peripheral blood, not RNA. Rearranged V-D-J TRB sequences were amplified with a mixed TRB-A/B primer pool. TCRdb ran MiXCR on the multiplex PCR reads and lists one entry per CDR3 protein. The data contain 2,500 to 3,500 distinct CDR3 sequences, roughly a third of them singletons. A single count supports this clonotype. Its antigen is not identified. Germline V CDR1 and CDR2: SGHDT, YYEEEE. V trimming: 4 bases; J trimming: 6 bases; junction bases outside the gene matches: 16. The CDR3 contains 18 residues. Sequenced material: blood. This TCR was sampled from a human donor with a solid tumor. V gene TRBV5-6 combines with J gene TRBJ2-5, with 12 bases fitting TRBD2. The CDR3, as DNA: TGTGCCAGCAGCCCGGGGGCCGCTAGCGGGGGGGCCCTAAAGACCCAGTACTTC. It encodes CASSPGAASGGALKTQYF.